The rows below give T cell receptor beta chains drawn from one sample of a study of technical replicates of blood from several donors. Using immunoSEQ multiplex PCR, the repertoire was profiled, and TCRdb retains in-frame clones only, with some absent. The data contain some 75,000 clones, roughly 96% of them seen just once; the ten biggest clones take up under 0.4%. The specimen sequenced was T cells isolated from PBMCs. These receptors were taken from a human donor in good health. Each CDR3 is given with its conserved first and last residue. D genes are given only for firm matches. Size values are once, few and many counts, or a class for expanded clones, and some rows have none.

DNA: TGTGCCAGCAGCGTAAACGGAGGGTCTAATGAAAAACTGTTTTTT
CDR3: CASSVNGGSNEKLFF
D: .
V: TRBV9
size: once
J: TRBJ1-4

DNA: TGCGCCAGCAGCCAAGATGGACAGGGGAGGGACTTC
CDR3: CASSQDGQGRDF
D: TRBD1
V: TRBV4-1
size: .
J: TRBJ2-7

DNA: TGTGCCAGCAGCCCCCGGTGGTTAGCGGGGCACAATGAGCAGTTCTTC
CDR3: CASSPRWLAGHNEQFF
D: TRBD2
V: TRBV7-3
size: .
J: TRBJ2-1

DNA: TGCAGCGTGACAGGGGGCGCAGTCGCCTACGAGCAGTACTTC
CDR3: CSVTGGAVAYEQYF
D: TRBD1
V: TRBV29-1
size: .
J: TRBJ2-7

DNA: TGTGCCAGCAGCCAAGATCAGTACAGCACAGATACGCAGTATTTT
CDR3: CASSQDQYSTDTQYF
D: .
V: TRBV4-2
size: .
J: TRBJ2-3

DNA: TGTGCCAGCAGTGAGGGACAGGGGACCTACAATGAGCAGTTCTTC
CDR3: CASSEGQGTYNEQFF
D: TRBD1
V: TRBV25-1
size: once
J: TRBJ2-1

DNA: TGCAGCGTTGGGTCGGAACAGGGGCATTCTGGAAACACCATATATTTT
CDR3: CSVGSEQGHSGNTIYF
D: TRBD1
V: TRBV29-1
size: .
J: TRBJ1-3

DNA: TGCGCCAGCAGCCGTAGTTGGGACAGCAACACTGAAGCTTTCTTT
CDR3: CASSRSWDSNTEAFF
D: TRBD1
V: TRBV4-3
size: once
J: TRBJ1-1

DNA: TGTGCCAGCAGTGAAGGGGCGGGACGGATCTCTGGAAACACCATATATTTT
CDR3: CASSEGAGRISGNTIYF
D: .
V: TRBV6-1
size: once
J: TRBJ1-3

DNA: TGTGCCAGCATCGCGCCAGGGGCTTACAATGGCTACACCTTC
CDR3: CASIAPGAYNGYTF
D: .
V: TRBV6-5
size: .
J: TRBJ1-2

DNA: TGCGCCAGCAGTCAATCTTCAAGGGGTGAAAAACTGTTTTTT
CDR3: CASSQSSRGEKLFF
D: .
V: TRBV23-1
size: .
J: TRBJ1-4

DNA: TGCGCCAGCAGCCAAGATGCGAGACTAGCGTCCGGGGGCACAGATACGCAGTATTTT
CDR3: CASSQDARLASGGTDTQYF
D: TRBD2
V: TRBV4-3
size: once
J: TRBJ2-3

DNA: TGTGCCATCAGTCCGGGACACACCCAAGAGACCCAGTACTTC
CDR3: CAISPGHTQETQYF
D: .
V: TRBV10-3
size: .
J: TRBJ2-5

DNA: TGCGCCAGCAGCCAAGATCTAAGCGTCCGTCGCCGGGATGGCTACACCTTC
CDR3: CASSQDLSVRRRDGYTF
D: .
V: TRBV4-3
size: .
J: TRBJ1-2

DNA: TGTGCCAGCAGCCCTCGGGAGGGCTGGGAGACCCAGTACTTC
CDR3: CASSPREGWETQYF
D: TRBD2
V: TRBV7-9
size: .
J: TRBJ2-5

DNA: TGCGCCAGCAGCTTGGGGCGGCTCTATGGCTACACCTTC
CDR3: CASSLGRLYGYTF
D: .
V: TRBV5-1
size: .
J: TRBJ1-2

DNA: TGTGCCTTCAGGTTACTAGCGGAAGAGACCCAGTACTTC
CDR3: CAFRLLAEETQYF
D: TRBD2
V: TRBV27
size: .
J: TRBJ2-5

DNA: TGTGCCAGCAGTGAACCTAGACTGGTCTCCTACGAGCAGTACTTC
CDR3: CASSEPRLVSYEQYF
D: .
V: TRBV6-1
size: .
J: TRBJ2-7

DNA: TGCGCCAGCAGCCAAGTTGGAAGCGTCCCCTCCTACGAGCAGTACTTC
CDR3: CASSQVGSVPSYEQYF
D: .
V: TRBV4-1
size: .
J: TRBJ2-7

DNA: TGTGCCAGCAGCTTAGGTAGTGGGAGGGTTGCCCCCACAGGTACGCAGTATTTT
CDR3: CASSLGSGRVAPTGTQYF
D: TRBD2
V: TRBV5-4
size: .
J: TRBJ2-3

DNA: TGTGCCAGCAGCCCAGGGACAGTCCAAGAGACCCAGTACTTC
CDR3: CASSPGTVQETQYF
D: TRBD1
V: TRBV7-2
size: .
J: TRBJ2-5

DNA: TGTGCCAGCAGCTCCGAGGGTGGCGGGACAGGGTCGTACGAGCAGTACTTC
CDR3: CASSSEGGGTGSYEQYF
D: TRBD1
V: TRBV7-2
size: .
J: TRBJ2-7

DNA: TGCGCCAGCAGCTACACGTCGGGGGAGCTGTTTTTT
CDR3: CASSYTSGELFF
D: .
V: TRBV5-1
size: few
J: TRBJ2-2

DNA: TGTGCCAGCAGTCAACAGGGGGCGTGGGAGACCCAGTACTTC
CDR3: CASSQQGAWETQYF
D: TRBD1
V: TRBV28
size: .
J: TRBJ2-5

DNA: TGTGCCAGCAGCGACCGGGACACCGGGGAGCTGTTTTTT
CDR3: CASSDRDTGELFF
D: .
V: TRBV27
size: .
J: TRBJ2-2

DNA: TGTGCCAGTAACGAGGGATACGAGCAGTACTTC
CDR3: CASNEGYEQYF
D: .
V: TRBV27
size: .
J: TRBJ2-7

DNA: TGTGCCAGCAGCCGCCCGGGGTCTAATCTCCAATCCTACGAGCAGTACTTC
CDR3: CASSRPGSNLQSYEQYF
D: .
V: TRBV5-4
size: .
J: TRBJ2-7

DNA: TGTGCCAGCAGCGTGGGGGGTCCCGGGGCCAACGTCCTGACTTTC
CDR3: CASSVGGPGANVLTF
D: .
V: TRBV7-3
size: .
J: TRBJ2-6